These 17 T cell receptor beta chains came from one sample sequenced in a study of cytomegalovirus exposure and HLA in healthy donors. The study ran its PCR with 60 Vbeta and 13 Jbeta primers. The protocol was immunoSEQ multiplex PCR, while the TCRdb copy is restricted to in-frame clones and leaves out a portion. The table shows about 250,000 clones, with roughly 80% occurring only once. The sequenced sample consisted of PBMCs. The receptors were sampled from a girl aged 2 to 10 in good health and CMV-seronegative.

The V call is TRBV4-1, the J call TRBJ2-1, with 12 positions matching TRBD2. CDR3 length equals 16 residues. CDR1 and CDR2 (germline): MGHRA, YSYEKL. Unmatched junction bases numbered 6, after V lost 0 bases and J lost 9 bases. CDR3 amino acids: CASSQDRLAGVAEQFF. The CDR3 coding sequence is TGCGCCAGCAGCCAAGATCGACTAGCGGGAGTGGCTGAGCAGTTCTTC.

The J gene is TRBJ1-5, the V gene TRBV7-2, with 7 bases fitting TRBD1. Germline CDR1 SGHTA, CDR2 FQGNSA. The CDR3 sequence is 16 residues long. V dropped 5 bases and J dropped 1; count of bases not matched to a gene: 8. DNA of the CDR3: TGTGCCAGCAGCGCCCGACAGGGTCTGAGCAATCAGCCCCAGCATTTT. Its translation is CASSARQGLSNQPQHF.

This chain joins TRBV5-4 and TRBJ2-7; TRBD2 matches 8 bases. Germline lookup yields CDR1 SGHNT and CDR2 YYREEE (reference sequence). V shed 2 bases and J 7 bases; nucleotides not matched to a gene: 8. The CDR3 length is 14 residues. The CDR3 DNA reads as TGTGCCAGCAGCTTTGGACTAGCCGGGGTGGAGCAGTACTTC. Translating gives CASSFGLAGVEQYF.

The chain has TRBV19 and TRBJ2-7, with TRBD2 matching 12 bases. CDR3 size: 14 residues. Germline V gene sequence: CDR1 LNHDA, CDR2 SQIVND (reference sequence). With V trimmed by 3 bases and J by 5 bases, 2 bases remained unmatched. For the CDR3, the DNA is TGTGCCAGTAGTATGACTAGCGGGGGCCACGAGCAGTACTTC. This translates into CASSMTSGGHEQYF.

This chain links TRBV28 with TRBJ2-2; D unresolved. Trimming cost V 3 bases and J 5 bases, with 10 bases left between them. The germline V gene encodes CDR1 MDHEN and CDR2 SYDVKM. This CDR3 has 14 residues. This chain's CDR3 is CASSFAYQTGELFF. The CDR3 coding sequence is TGTGCCAGCAGTTTTGCCTATCAAACCGGGGAGCTGTTTTTT. The full variable domain, its missing parts supplied by reference TRBV28 and TRBJ2-2, is DVKVTQSSRYLVKRTGEKVFLECVQDMDHENMFWYRQDPGLGLRLIYFSYDVKMKEKGDIPEGYSVSREKKERFSLILESASTNQTSMYLCASSFAYQTGELFFGEGSRLTVL.

The J gene is TRBJ2-5, the V gene TRBV5-4; D remains unclear. Trimming took 3 bases from V and 7 from J, leaving 13 bases between them. Per germline, CDR1 SGHNT and CDR2 YYREEE (reference sequence). CDR3 length: 13 amino acids. The CDR3 sequence: CASSSLVPGTQYF. Here the CDR3 DNA reads TGTGCCAGCAGCTCCTTGGTTCCCGGGACCCAGTACTTC.

The chain has TRBV27 and TRBJ1-2; tentative D call: TRBD1 (6 bases). V was cut by 5 bases and J by 6 bases, with 22 bases left in between. Germline values: CDR1 MNHEY, CDR2 SMNVEV (reference sequence). The CDR3 contains 16 residues. CDR3 bases: TGTGCCAGCAGTCCTCACTCCAGGGGAAAGGAGGATGGCTACACCTTC. Translating gives CASSPHSRGKEDGYTF.

This clone came up a few times. V gene TRBV6-1 combines with J gene TRBJ1-6; 8 bases map to TRBD1. CDR3 length: 15 residues. Germline V gene data show CDR1 as MNHNS and CDR2 as SASEGT. Trimming removed 6 bases from V and 7 bases from J; junction bases left unmatched: 8. The DNA of the CDR3 is TGTGCCAGCAGGAAGGACAGGGCAGGGAATTCACCCCTCCACTTT. This translates into CASRKDRAGNSPLHF.

V usage is TRBV30 and J usage is TRBJ1-6; D not resolved. The CDR3 contains 12 residues. Germline CDR1 and CDR2: GTSNPN and SVGIG (reference sequence). The ends were cut back, 5 bases at V and 4 bases at J, with 6 bases in the middle. CDR3 nucleotides: TGTGCCTGGCGGGGATATAATTCACCCCTCCACTTT. Its translation is CAWRGYNSPLHF.

The rearrangement joins TRBV7-9 to TRBJ2-1; D is perhaps TRBD2 (7 bases). The CDR3 has 14 amino acids. Germline V gives CDR1 SEHNR, CDR2 FQNEAQ (reference sequence). Trimming left V 7 bases short and J 5 bases short, with 15 bases between. The CDR3 spells CASIGGPFNNEQFF. The CDR3 DNA follows: TGTGCCAGCATCGGGGGGCCATTCAACAATGAGCAGTTCTTC. Looking up the rest from reference TRBV7-9 and TRBJ2-1 gives the full variable domain: DTGVSQNPRHKITKRGQNVTFRCDPISEHNRLYWYRQTLGQGPEFLTYFQNEAQLEKSRLLSDRFSAERPKGSFSTLEIQRTEQGDSAMYLCASIGGPFNNEQFFGPGTRLTVL.

The gene calls are TRBV30 and TRBJ2-6; 7 nucleotides agree with TRBD1. CDR1 is GTSNPN, CDR2 SVGIG, per germline (reference sequence). The CDR3 spans 16 residues. J was trimmed by 0 bases and V by 6 bases; bases with no gene match: 8. As DNA, the CDR3 is TGTGCCTGCGTGACTACAGGGGACTCTGGGGCCAACGTCCTGACTTTC. Protein sequence: CACVTTGDSGANVLTF. Full variable domain (outside the CDR3, taken from reference TRBV30 and TRBJ2-6): SQTIHQWPATLVQPVGSPLSLECTVEGTSNPNLYWYRQAAGRGLQLLFYSVGIGQISSEVPQNLSASRPQDRQFILSSKKLLLSDSGFYLCACVTTGDSGANVLTFGAGSRLTVL.

The chain couples TRBV7-9 to TRBJ2-1; 7 bases are a match to TRBD1. The CDR3 loop spans 15 amino acids. V gave up 2 bases and J gave up 9 bases; unmatched junction bases: 10. CDR1 SEHNR and CDR2 FQNEAQ come from the germline V gene (reference sequence). CDR3 protein: CASSLPTGAGGEQFF. The DNA for the CDR3 is TGTGCCAGCAGCTTACCCACAGGGGCGGGTGGTGAGCAGTTCTTC.

This clone was found a few times. CDR3 amino acids: CASSLRLAGENEQFF. CDR3 bases: TGTGCCAGCAGTTTGAGGCTAGCGGGAGAGAATGAGCAGTTCTTC. V and J are TRBV28 and TRBJ2-1; TRBD2 aligns across 10 bases. This CDR3 spans 15 amino acids. The germline CDR1 and CDR2 sequences are MDHEN and SYDVKM. V lost 3 bases and J lost 7; bases outside the gene matches: 6.

V gene TRBV19 combines with J gene TRBJ1-5, with 8 positions matching TRBD1. Trimming took 9 bases from V and 4 from J; bases not matched to a gene: 5. The CDR3 runs 13 residues. CDR1 and CDR2 from the germline V gene are LNHDA and SQIVND (reference sequence). The CDR3 sequence: CASHTGGNQPQHF. The CDR3 DNA sequence: TGTGCCAGCCATACAGGGGGAAATCAGCCCCAGCATTTT.

The chain recombines TRBV28 with TRBJ2-1; no firm D call. The V gene lost 7 bases and the J gene lost 3 bases, with 16 bases spanning the gap. Germline-derived CDR1 and CDR2 are MDHEN and SYDVKM. The CDR3 runs to 15 residues. The CDR3 here is CASNPLEAVYNEQFF. In nucleotides, the CDR3 is TGTGCCAGCAACCCTCTAGAAGCAGTCTACAATGAGCAGTTCTTC. Full variable domain (rest looked up from reference TRBV28 and TRBJ2-1): DVKVTQSSRYLVKRTGEKVFLECVQDMDHENMFWYRQDPGLGLRLIYFSYDVKMKEKGDIPEGYSVSREKKERFSLILESASTNQTSMYLCASNPLEAVYNEQFFGPGTRLTVL.

Only a few counts were recorded for this clone. The rearrangement uses TRBV5-6 and TRBJ1-4; D is uncertain. Germline V gives CDR1 SGHDT, CDR2 YYEEEE. The CDR3 totals 14 residues. Trimming removed 2 bases from V and 6 bases from J, with 11 bases in between. This chain's CDR3 is CASSFYSRDEKLFF. DNA for the CDR3: TGTGCCAGCAGCTTTTATTCGAGGGATGAAAAACTGTTTTTT.

The rearrangement uses TRBV28 and TRBJ2-7, with 9 bases fitting TRBD1. Germline lookup yields CDR1 MDHEN and CDR2 SYDVKM. This CDR3 contains 14 residues. V gave up 3 bases and J gave up 2 bases; unmatched junction bases: 2. In DNA form, the CDR3 reads TGTGCCAGCAGTTTGGGACAGGGAACCTACGAGCAGTACTTC. Encoded protein: CASSLGQGTYEQYF. Combining the CDR3 with reference TRBV28 and TRBJ2-7 gives the whole variable domain DVKVTQSSRYLVKRTGEKVFLECVQDMDHENMFWYRQDPGLGLRLIYFSYDVKMKEKGDIPEGYSVSREKKERFSLILESASTNQTSMYLCASSLGQGTYEQYFGPGTRLTVT.